This T cell receptor (beta chain) was identified during a study of chemoradiotherapy in HPV16-positive cancers. As regards this clone: What it binds is not known.

The CDR3 loop spans 17 amino acids. The germline V gene encodes CDR1 GTSNPN and CDR2 SVGIG (reference sequence). The ends lost 0 bases at V and 4 bases at J; junction bases unmatched: 9. Study-level results: HPV-responsive T-cell expansion during chemoradiotherapy was linked to improved recurrence-free survival in HPV16-positive patients. Candidate HPV-specific clones and E7-related TCR motifs grew in tumor during treatment.

Repertoires were generated with immunoSEQ multiplex PCR, while TCRdb's copy carries only in-frame clones and drops some. The sample lists 9,000 to 15,000 clones, around 78% occurring once. Sampling was done from a patient who underwent chemoradiotherapy. The receptor was derived from a human donor with HPV-associated anogenital cancer. The rearrangement links TRBV30 to TRBJ2-1, with TRBD2 matching over 10 bases. The CDR3 sequence: CAWSVLAGGRVYNEQFF. As DNA, the CDR3 is TGTGCCTGGAGTGTTTTAGCGGGGGGCCGAGTTTACAATGAGCAGTTCTTC.